These 20 T cell receptor beta chains came from one sample sequenced in a study of spatial heterogeneity in lung cancer. Time point defined: sample taken at primary tumor resection. Sequencing was performed on whole RNA extracted from tumor and nontumor lung tissue, or from frozen PBMC, and the material was left unsorted. TCRdb analysed the 5' RACE reads with MiXCR anew, one entry per CDR3 protein. The profile shows approximately 90,000 distinct CDR3 sequences, around 8.6% of them singletons. Sequences were derived from PBMCs, sampled at surgery. The receptors come from a male donor with early-stage non-small cell lung cancer.

This clonotype has ten or more counts. V gene TRBV19 combines with J gene TRBJ1-1; TRBD1 matches at 7 bases. The V gene end was trimmed by 7 bases and the J gene end by 10 bases; junction bases not matched to a gene: 12. CDR3 length equals 13 residues. CDR1 is LNHDA, CDR2 SQIVND, per germline (reference sequence). This CDR3 is CASKGRQGSGAFF. The CDR3 DNA follows: TGTGCCAGTAAAGGGAGACAGGGTTCCGGAGCTTTCTTT.

The chain carries TRBV12-5 and TRBJ1-1; the D is unclear. Deletions cut 2 bases from V and 14 bases from J, with 12 bases between. Germline V gene lookup returns CDR1 LGHNT and CDR2 FRNRAP. The CDR3 is made up of 11 amino acids. The CDR3 loop is CASGLTQAAFF. The CDR3 nucleotides are TGTGCTAGTGGTTTGACCCAGGCCGCGTTCTTT.

This clonotype was found many times. The V and J genes are TRBV7-9 and TRBJ1-4, with 7 bases matching TRBD1. The V gene end was trimmed by 1 base and the J gene end by 4 bases; junction bases not matched to a gene: 0. The CDR3 is made up of 14 amino acids. Germline assignment: CDR1 SEHNR and CDR2 FQNEAQ (reference sequence). The CDR3 loop is CASSLDRGNEKLFF. In nucleotides, the CDR3 is TGTGCCAGCAGCTTAGACAGGGGTAATGAAAAACTGTTTTTT.

This clonotype was recorded a few times. This chain links TRBV20-1 with TRBJ2-1; tentatively, D is TRBD1 (5 bases). Germline lookup yields CDR1 DFQATT and CDR2 SNEGSKA (reference sequence). This CDR3 has 12 amino acids. V lost 5 bases and J 8 bases, leaving 13 bases between the germline ends. CDR3 sequence: CSAPSVGHEQFF. CDR3 sequence (DNA): TGCAGTGCTCCCTCGGTGGGGCATGAGCAGTTCTTC.

This clonotype came up many times. The chain employs TRBV5-1 and TRBJ2-3; no clear D gene. The CDR3 has 13 amino acids. Looked up from germline, CDR1 is SGHRS and CDR2 is YFSETQ. V shed 0 bases and J shed 5 bases, with 7 bases lying between them. The CDR3 nucleotides are TGCGCCAGCAGCTTGGGCCTCCAAGATACGCAGTATTTT. The encoded protein is CASSLGLQDTQYF.

V gene TRBV6-2 or TRBV6-3 combines with J gene TRBJ2-5, with TRBD1 matching over 10 bases. The V gene end was trimmed by 6 bases and the J gene end by 9 bases; junction bases not matched to a gene: 1. The CDR3 is made up of 11 amino acids. Germline V gene data show CDR1 as MNHEY and CDR2 as SVGEGT. CDR3 amino acids: CASRTGGPQYF. DNA for the CDR3: TGTGCCAGCAGGACAGGGGGCCCCCAGTACTTC.

Many counts were recorded for this clonotype. The chain has TRBV24-1 and TRBJ2-7; D is undetermined. Trimming pared 7 bases from V and 4 bases from J, leaving 10 bases between. The CDR3 contains 12 residues. Germline V CDR1 and CDR2: KGHDR, SFDVKD. CDR3 in DNA: TGTGCCACCAGCGGGCCATCTTACGAGCAGTACTTC. This translates into CATSGPSYEQYF.

The chain uses TRBV19 and TRBJ2-3; D might be TRBD2 (5 bases). The CDR3 length is 17 residues. Germline assignment: CDR1 LNHDA and CDR2 SQIVND (reference sequence). V was pared by 7 bases and J by 1 base, with 21 bases between. The CDR3 DNA sequence: TGTGCCAGTACACGATCGGGCGGGCATCCCGGCACAGATACGCAGTATTTT. The encoded protein is CASTRSGGHPGTDTQYF.

The J gene is TRBJ2-6, the V gene TRBV5-1; D remains unclear. The length of the CDR3 is 15 residues. Trimming stripped 2 bases from V and 2 bases from J, with 8 bases between. Germline V gene data show CDR1 as SGHRS and CDR2 as YFSETQ. In DNA, the CDR3 is TGCGCCAGCAGCTTCCCCCTTCCTGGGGCCAACGTCCTGACTTTC. It yields the protein CASSFPLPGANVLTF.

There are a few counts of this clonotype. J is TRBJ2-3 and V is TRBV5-1; no clear D gene. The CDR3 is 13 amino acids. Germline V CDR1 and CDR2: SGHRS, YFSETQ. V lost 3 bases to trimming and J lost 4 bases, with 9 bases between them. The DNA of the CDR3 is TGCGCCAGCAGCTCGGACCGGCCAGATACGCAGTATTTT. This translates into CASSSDRPDTQYF. Full variable domain (missing parts from reference TRBV5-1 and TRBJ2-3): KAGVTQTPRYLIKTRGQQVTLSCSPISGHRSVSWYQQTPGQGLQFLFEYFSETQRNKGNFPGRFSGRQFSNSRSEMNVSTLELGDSALYLCASSSDRPDTQYFGPGTRLTVL.

The table lists this clonotype with a count of one. The chain combines TRBV27 with TRBJ2-7; possible D gene TRBD1, 6 bases. CDR1 and CDR2 from the germline V gene are MNHEY and SMNVEV (reference sequence). The CDR3 sequence is 14 residues long. V was clipped by 2 bases and J by 6 bases, with 14 bases between them. CDR3 nucleotide sequence: TGTGCCAGCAGTTTAAAGGGGGATGTAGGCGAGCAGTACTTC. Amino acid sequence: CASSLKGDVGEQYF.

This clonotype was counted ten times or more. The V call is TRBV4-1, the J call TRBJ2-7; 10 bases are a match to TRBD1. V trimming: 6 bases; J trimming: 1 base; junction bases outside the gene matches: 9. CDR1 and CDR2 (germline): MGHRA, YSYEKL. This CDR3 has 16 residues. The CDR3 protein is CASSTRSGQGSYEQYF. The CDR3 DNA sequence: TGCGCCAGCAGTACCCGGTCGGGACAGGGGTCCTACGAGCAGTACTTC.

This clonotype was seen a handful of times. This sequence joins TRBV29-1 and TRBJ1-1, with D possibly being TRBD1 (6 bases). V was pared by 4 bases and J by 4 bases, with 7 bases between. The germline V gene has CDR1 SQVTM and CDR2 ANQGSEA. The CDR3 totals 11 residues. The CDR3 protein is CSVARGTEAFF. Written as DNA, the CDR3 is TGCAGCGTTGCCAGGGGCACTGAAGCTTTCTTT.

The table lists this clonotype with a few counts. The chain recombines TRBV5-6 with TRBJ2-3; 7 positions agree with TRBD1. The germline V gene encodes CDR1 SGHDT and CDR2 YYEEEE. V gave up 5 bases and J gave up 2 bases; unmatched junction bases: 5. There are 14 residues in the CDR3. In DNA, the CDR3 is TGTGCCAGCAGGATACAGGGGATCACAGATACGCAGTATTTT. Protein product: CASRIQGITDTQYF.

This clonotype was recorded at least ten times. The rearrangement joins TRBV5-1 to TRBJ1-1; a weak D match, TRBD1 (5 bases). The CDR3 is 13 amino acids. The V end lost 9 bases, the J end lost 1 base, and 13 bases lay between the germline ends. The germline V gene has CDR1 SGHRS and CDR2 YFSETQ. CDR3 protein: CATSDTWNTEAFF. In DNA form, the CDR3 reads TGCGCCACCTCGGACACATGGAACACTGAAGCTTTCTTT.

This clonotype appeared many times. CDR3 region: CSVERDTLGNEQFF. The CDR3 DNA reads as TGCAGCGTTGAACGGGACACCTTAGGGAATGAGCAGTTCTTC. V gene TRBV29-1 combines with J gene TRBJ2-1; the D gene is possibly TRBD1 (6 bases). Trimming took off 2 bases at V and 7 bases at J, with 15 bases between the two ends. CDR1 and CDR2 from the germline V gene are SQVTM and ANQGSEA. The length of the CDR3 is 14 residues.

This clonotype came up many times. The chain uses TRBV29-1 and TRBJ2-1; 9 positions agree with TRBD1. The CDR3 covers 13 residues. From germline, CDR1 is SQVTM and CDR2 ANQGSEA. The CDR3 nucleotides read TGCAGGATTTGGACAGGGGAAGGGAATGAGCAGTTCTTC. Its protein is CRIWTGEGNEQFF.

This clonotype showed up just a few times. The chain uses TRBV10-1 and TRBJ2-3; D perhaps matches TRBD2 (6 bases). Trimming cost V 4 bases and J 2 bases, with 13 bases left between them. The CDR3 is made up of 15 amino acids. In germline, CDR1 is WNHNN, CDR2 SYGVQD (reference sequence). The CDR3 here is CASSAEASDTDTQYF. DNA for the CDR3: TGCGCCAGCAGTGCTGAAGCTAGCGACACAGATACGCAGTATTTT.

This clonotype was detected only a few times. This rearrangement joins TRBV28 to TRBJ2-5; D is unclear. The V gene's germline CDR1 is MDHEN and CDR2 SYDVKM. V shed 1 base and J shed 4 bases, with 10 bases lying between them. This CDR3 has 14 residues. The CDR3 region has the DNA TGTGCCAGCAGTTTATCACCCCTCCCAGAGACCCAGTACTTC. Protein: CASSLSPLPETQYF.

This clonotype showed up just a few times. The J gene is TRBJ2-3, the V gene TRBV29-1, with D possibly TRBD2 on 5 matching bases. Trimming removed 2 bases from V and 2 bases from J, with 17 bases in between. The CDR3 runs 16 residues. Germline CDR1 and CDR2: SQVTM and ANQGSEA. The CDR3 DNA reads TGCAGCGTTGAAAGCCGGGAAGCCTGGGACACAGATACGCAGTATTTT. This codes for CSVESREAWDTDTQYF.